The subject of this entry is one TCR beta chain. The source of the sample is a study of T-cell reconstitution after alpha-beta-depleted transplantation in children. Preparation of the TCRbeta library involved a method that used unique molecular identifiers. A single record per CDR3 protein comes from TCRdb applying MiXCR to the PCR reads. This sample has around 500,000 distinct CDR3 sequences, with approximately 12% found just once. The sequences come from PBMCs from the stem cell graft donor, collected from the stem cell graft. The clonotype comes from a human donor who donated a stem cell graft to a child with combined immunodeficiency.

For the CDR3, the DNA is TGTGCCAGCAGCCCCGGGTCAAGACCCCCACAAGAGACCCAGTACTTC. Translation: CASSPGSRPPQETQYF. V is TRBV16 and J is TRBJ2-5, with unresolved D. CDR1 and CDR2 (germline): KGHSY, FQNENV. Deletions cut 4 bases from V and 2 bases from J, with 17 bases between. This CDR3 spans 16 amino acids. Full variable domain (remainder filled in from reference TRBV16 and TRBJ2-5): GEEVAQTPKHLVRGEGQKAKLYCAPIKGHSYVFWYQQVLKNEFKFLISFQNENVFDETGMPKERFSAKCLPNSPCSLEIQATKLEDSAVYFCASSPGSRPPQETQYFGPGTRLLVL.